These 30 T cell receptor beta chains originate from one sample sequenced in a study of blood T cell repertoires in COVID-19. TCRdb keeps only in-frame clones here, not all; method: immunoSEQ multiplex PCR. The sample lists some 160,000 clones, about 85% seen once, with 6.2% in the top ten. Sequenced: PBMCs or T cells enriched from blood (not recorded which). All receptors derive from a middle-aged woman who had recovered from COVID-19.

This chain joins TRBV7-3 and TRBJ2-3, with D possibly being TRBD2 (6 bases). Germline CDR1 SGHTA, CDR2 FQGTGA. The CDR3 has 15 residues. V dropped 8 bases and J dropped 6 bases, with 21 bases sitting between them. CDR3: CASSTNNGGADTQYF. In nucleotides, the CDR3 is TGTGCCAGCTCAACCAATAACGGAGGGGCTGATACGCAGTATTTT.

The rearrangement uses TRBV9 and TRBJ2-3, with 10 bases lining up with TRBD2. The CDR3 runs to 16 residues. The V gene's germline CDR1 is SGDLS and CDR2 YYNGEE. V lost 0 bases and J lost 0; bases outside the gene matches: 1. The CDR3 is CASSVELAGSTDTQYF. The CDR3 bases are TGTGCCAGCAGCGTAGAACTAGCGGGAAGCACAGATACGCAGTATTTT.

Concerning this clone itself: Other DNA variants within this sample encode the same CDR3. This rearrangement joins TRBV29-1 to TRBJ1-2; D not certain. The CDR3 runs 12 residues. The germline V and J ends were trimmed by 5 bases and 2 bases, with 9 bases remaining between them. Germline CDR1 is SQVTM and CDR2 is ANQGSEA. The CDR3, as DNA: TGCAGCGTTAGTGGCGGGAACTATGGCTACACCTTC. As protein: CSVSGGNYGYTF.

The V call is TRBV5-1, the J call TRBJ2-1, with 14 bases aligning to TRBD2. The V gene's germline CDR1 is SGHRS and CDR2 YFSETQ. The CDR3 is made up of 15 amino acids. The V segment lost 0 bases and the J segment 7 bases; nucleotides outside the gene matches: 0. The CDR3 protein is CASSLGLAGGNEQFF. The CDR3 DNA is TGCGCCAGCAGCTTGGGACTAGCGGGGGGGAATGAGCAGTTCTTC.

V is TRBV9 and J is TRBJ2-7, with D perhaps matching TRBD1 (6 bases). From germline, CDR1 is SGDLS and CDR2 YYNGEE. The length of the CDR3 is 14 residues. The germline V and J ends were trimmed by 3 bases and 0 bases, with 10 bases remaining between them. The chain's CDR3 is CASSADSISYEQYF. The CDR3 DNA reads TGTGCCAGCAGCGCGGACAGTATCTCCTACGAGCAGTACTTC.

The chain recombines TRBV10-3 with TRBJ2-7, with 10 nucleotides matching TRBD1. The CDR3 runs 16 residues. The junction had 12 bases not matched to a gene; V was cut back by 1 base and J by 9 bases. The V gene's germline CDR1 is ENHRY and CDR2 SYGVKD. CDR3 protein: CAISELWDRGPPAQYF. As DNA, the CDR3 is TGTGCCATCAGTGAGTTGTGGGACAGGGGCCCCCCAGCGCAGTACTTC.

This clone was observed a single time. V is TRBV2 and J is TRBJ2-5; D unresolved. Germline loops: CDR1 SNHLY, CDR2 FYNNEI. This CDR3 region has 14 residues. Trimming pared 1 base from V and 0 bases from J, leaving 6 bases between. CDR3 DNA: TGTGCCAGCAGTGAAGACGGTAACCAAGAGACCCAGTACTTC. Amino acid sequence: CASSEDGNQETQYF. Full variable domain (missing parts from reference TRBV2 and TRBJ2-5): EPEVTQTPSHQVTQMGQEVILRCVPISNHLYFYWYRQILGQKVEFLVSFYNNEISEKSEIFDDQFSVERPDGSNFTLKIRSTKLEDSAMYFCASSEDGNQETQYFGPGTRLLVL.

The chain has TRBV18 and TRBJ1-5, with a tentative D call TRBD1 (5 bases). This CDR3 region has 15 residues. Germline CDR1 reads KGHSH; CDR2 reads LQKENI. V shed 5 bases and J shed 2 bases, with 13 bases lying between them. The CDR3 loop is CASSSTASGNQPQHF. The CDR3 DNA reads TGTGCCAGCTCATCGACAGCGAGCGGCAATCAGCCCCAGCATTTT. The full variable domain, in which reference TRBV18 and TRBJ1-5 provide the parts outside the CDR3, is NAGVMQNPRHLVRRRGQEARLRCSPMKGHSHVYWYRQLPEEGLKFMVYLQKENIIDESGMPKERFSAEFPKEGPSILRIQQVVRGDSAAYFCASSSTASGNQPQHFGDGTRLSIL.

V is TRBV19 and J is TRBJ2-1; 13 bases agree with TRBD2. After removal of 1 base from V and 10 bases from J, the junction contained 4 bases not matched to a gene. Germline V gene sequence: CDR1 LNHDA, CDR2 SQIVND (reference sequence). This CDR3 is built from 15 residues. DNA for the CDR3: TGTGCCAGTAGTATAGTACTAGCGGGAGGGGAGGAGCAGTTCTTC. Protein product: CASSIVLAGGEEQFF.

This rearrangement joins TRBV19 to TRBJ1-4; tentative D call: TRBD1 (6 bases). The CDR3 is 17 residues long. The germline V gene encodes CDR1 LNHDA and CDR2 SQIVND (reference sequence). Trimming removed 7 bases at V and 4 bases at J, with 22 bases between. The CDR3 reads CASTQGRRTVINEKLFF. In DNA form, the CDR3 reads TGTGCCAGTACTCAGGGACGCCGGACAGTCATTAATGAAAAACTGTTTTTT.

This sequence joins TRBV29-1 and TRBJ2-2; 7 nucleotides line up with TRBD2. In germline, CDR1 is SQVTM, CDR2 ANQGSEA. V lost 7 bases to trimming and J lost 4 bases; unmatched junction nucleotides: 6. The CDR3 has 13 residues. In DNA, the CDR3 is TGCAGCGCCCGTGGGGGGGGCACCGGGGAGCTGTTTTTT. Translated, it gives CSARGGGTGELFF.

This clone was counted a few times. The chain combines TRBV27 with TRBJ1-2; D call uncertain. From germline, CDR1 is MNHEY and CDR2 SMNVEV (reference sequence). Trimming removed 9 bases from V and 3 bases from J, with 20 bases in between. The CDR3 consists of 15 residues. This chain's CDR3 is CASLIRTTADYGYTF. DNA of the CDR3: TGTGCCAGTCTAATTAGAACCACCGCGGACTATGGCTACACCTTC.

J is TRBJ2-7 and V is TRBV10-3, with 14 bases aligning to TRBD2. Losses at the gene ends were 6 bases for V and 6 bases for J; bases not matched to a gene: 4. CDR3 length: 14 residues. The germline gives CDR1 ENHRY, CDR2 SYGVKD. CDR3 loop: CAIRGLAGAGEQYF. CDR3 DNA: TGTGCCATCAGGGGACTAGCGGGAGCGGGCGAGCAGTACTTC.

The chain employs TRBV5-5 and TRBJ1-4; 9 bases fit TRBD1. The CDR3 sequence is 20 residues long. V shed 4 bases, J shed 0 bases, and the junction held 16 bases outside the gene matches. Per germline, CDR1 SGHKS and CDR2 YYEKEE (reference sequence). CDR3 in amino acids: CASSRTPSQGARATNEKLFF. The CDR3 region has the DNA TGTGCCAGCAGCCGGACCCCTTCACAGGGGGCAAGGGCAACTAATGAAAAACTGTTTTTT.

This chain joins TRBV2 and TRBJ1-1; D remains unclear. With 2 bases removed from V and 3 bases from J, the gap between germline ends came to 7 bases. This CDR3 region has 13 residues. Germline CDR1 SNHLY, CDR2 FYNNEI. The CDR3 sequence is CASSETGYTEAFF. CDR3 nucleotides: TGTGCCAGCAGTGAAACTGGTTACACTGAAGCTTTCTTT.

V usage is TRBV11-2 and J usage is TRBJ1-4; 8 bases are a match to TRBD1. The trim removed 4 bases at V and 7 bases at J, leaving 8 bases unmatched. The length of the CDR3 is 15 residues. Per the germline V gene, CDR1 is SGHAT and CDR2 is FQNNGV. The CDR3 spells CASSSLRGRFEKLFF. The CDR3 DNA reads TGTGCCAGCAGCTCACTCAGGGGGCGTTTTGAAAAACTGTTTTTT.

The chain combines TRBV30 with TRBJ1-1, with D unclear. Between the trimmed V and J ends, which lost 4 bases and 0 bases, there was a span of 15 bases. Germline V gene sequence: CDR1 GTSNPN, CDR2 SVGIG (reference sequence). This CDR3 contains 15 residues. The CDR3 reads CAWKGPNSLNTEAFF. The CDR3 DNA follows: TGTGCCTGGAAAGGCCCCAACAGCTTGAACACTGAAGCTTTCTTT.

This chain's CDR3 is CASSLSGDYEQYF. For the CDR3, the DNA is TGTGCCAGCAGTCTGTCAGGGGACTACGAGCAGTACTTC. The rearrangement uses TRBV27 and TRBJ2-7, with D perhaps matching TRBD1 (6 bases). Trimming left V 5 bases short and J 3 bases short, with 11 bases between. The CDR3 has 13 residues. Germline CDR1 is MNHEY and CDR2 is SMNVEV (reference sequence).

This clone came up once. The V and J genes are TRBV21-1 and TRBJ1-5; the tabulated D call, TRBD1, remains unverified against the DNA. TRBV21-1 constitutes a pseudogene. This CDR3 is built from 14 residues. The CDR3 bases are TGTGCCAGCAGCAAAGAGGACAGGTATTGGACCCAGCATTTT. This gives the protein CASSKEDRYWTQHF.

The J gene is TRBJ2-7, the V gene TRBV5-1; possible D gene TRBD2, 6 bases. This CDR3 is 14 amino acids long. Germline CDR1 reads SGHRS; CDR2 reads YFSETQ. Trimming stripped 0 bases from V and 4 bases from J, with 11 bases between. This CDR3 is CASSLGEEVYEQYF. The CDR3 DNA reads as TGCGCCAGCAGCTTGGGGGAGGAGGTATACGAGCAGTACTTC.

The rearrangement uses TRBV9 and TRBJ2-1; 11 bases fit TRBD2. Losses at the gene ends were 2 bases for V and 7 bases for J; bases not matched to a gene: 2. This CDR3 spans 14 amino acids. CDR1 and CDR2 (germline): SGDLS, YYNGEE. The CDR3 sequence: CASSVTSGDNEQFF. The CDR3 bases are TGTGCCAGCAGCGTGACTAGCGGGGATAATGAGCAGTTCTTC.

The rearrangement joins TRBV7-9 to TRBJ2-5; D perhaps matches TRBD2 (7 bases). The CDR3 contains 16 residues. Germline CDR1 SEHNR, CDR2 FQNEAQ (reference sequence). V was pared by 2 bases and J by 5 bases, with 18 bases between. The CDR3 here is CASSLWEGGFEETQYF. The CDR3 DNA reads TGTGCCAGCAGCTTATGGGAGGGGGGTTTCGAGGAGACCCAGTACTTC.

The chain employs TRBV9 and TRBJ1-2; D is perhaps TRBD1 (5 bases). This CDR3 comprises 15 residues. V lost 3 bases to trimming and J lost 4 bases, with 16 bases between them. Germline CDR1 and CDR2: SGDLS and YYNGEE. The CDR3 protein is CASSAYQGRVYGYTF. In DNA, the CDR3 is TGTGCCAGCAGCGCCTATCAGGGCAGGGTCTATGGCTACACCTTC.

V is TRBV24-1 and J is TRBJ2-1; D ambiguous. The V and J ends lost 4 bases and 4 bases respectively, with 4 bases between them. The germline V gene encodes CDR1 KGHDR and CDR2 SFDVKD. The CDR3 is made up of 12 amino acids. The CDR3 sequence is CATSDPYNEQFF. The DNA of the CDR3 is TGTGCCACCAGTGACCCATACAATGAGCAGTTCTTC.

The chain recombines TRBV9 with TRBJ2-1; TRBD2 aligns across 10 bases. V lost 0 bases to trimming and J lost 4 bases; unmatched junction nucleotides: 1. Germline assignment: CDR1 SGDLS and CDR2 YYNGEE. The length of the CDR3 is 15 residues. Here the CDR3 reads CASSVAAGGYNEQFF. As DNA, the CDR3 is TGTGCCAGCAGCGTAGCAGCGGGGGGGTACAATGAGCAGTTCTTC.

This chain connects TRBV19 to TRBJ1-5, with D possibly TRBD1 on 5 matching bases. The V end was cut by 5 bases, the J end by 0 bases, with 11 bases between. The CDR3 is 15 residues long. CDR1 is LNHDA, CDR2 SQIVND, per germline (reference sequence). CDR3 nucleotides: TGTGCCAGTAGTTGGGGGGGGAATAGCAATCAGCCCCAGCATTTT. Encoded protein: CASSWGGNSNQPQHF.

The CDR3 bases are TGCGCCAGCAGCCCCCGGGAGGGTTGGGAAAAACTGTTTTTT. As protein: CASSPREGWEKLFF. V and J are TRBV5-1 and TRBJ1-4; no definite D call. V was shortened by 4 bases and J by 8 bases, with 15 bases between the two germline ends. This CDR3 region has 14 residues. Looked up from germline, CDR1 is SGHRS and CDR2 is YFSETQ. The entire variable domain, with the rest obtained from reference TRBV5-1 and TRBJ1-4, is as follows: KAGVTQTPRYLIKTRGQQVTLSCSPISGHRSVSWYQQTPGQGLQFLFEYFSETQRNKGNFPGRFSGRQFSNSRSEMNVSTLELGDSALYLCASSPREGWEKLFFGSGTQLSVL.

V gene TRBV30 combines with J gene TRBJ2-7, with D perhaps TRBD2 (6 bases). Germline-derived CDR1 and CDR2 are GTSNPN and SVGIG (reference sequence). CDR3 length equals 15 residues. Trimming pared 5 bases from V and 0 bases from J, leaving 17 bases between. CDR3 DNA: TGTGCCTGGCAACCGGGGGTAGGGAACTCCTACGAGCAGTACTTC. It translates to CAWQPGVGNSYEQYF.

The CDR3 DNA sequence: TGCGCCAGCAGCCAAGAGGCGGGCGGGGGGAACACCGGGGAGCTGTTTTTT. It translates to CASSQEAGGGNTGELFF. V usage is TRBV4-1 and J usage is TRBJ2-2, with 7 bases matching TRBD2. Germline V gene data show CDR1 as MGHRA and CDR2 as YSYEKL. This CDR3 region has 17 residues. V shed 0 bases, J shed 1 base, and the junction held 5 bases outside the gene matches.

The chain carries TRBV27 and TRBJ2-7; 16 positions agree with TRBD2. The V gene end was trimmed by 6 bases and the J gene end by 3 bases; junction bases not matched to a gene: 8. The CDR3 runs to 17 residues. The germline gives CDR1 MNHEY, CDR2 SMNVEV (reference sequence). The CDR3, as DNA: TGTGCCAGCAGCCAGGGACTAGCGGGGGGGAGTGGCTACGAGCAGTACTTC. This gives the protein CASSQGLAGGSGYEQYF.